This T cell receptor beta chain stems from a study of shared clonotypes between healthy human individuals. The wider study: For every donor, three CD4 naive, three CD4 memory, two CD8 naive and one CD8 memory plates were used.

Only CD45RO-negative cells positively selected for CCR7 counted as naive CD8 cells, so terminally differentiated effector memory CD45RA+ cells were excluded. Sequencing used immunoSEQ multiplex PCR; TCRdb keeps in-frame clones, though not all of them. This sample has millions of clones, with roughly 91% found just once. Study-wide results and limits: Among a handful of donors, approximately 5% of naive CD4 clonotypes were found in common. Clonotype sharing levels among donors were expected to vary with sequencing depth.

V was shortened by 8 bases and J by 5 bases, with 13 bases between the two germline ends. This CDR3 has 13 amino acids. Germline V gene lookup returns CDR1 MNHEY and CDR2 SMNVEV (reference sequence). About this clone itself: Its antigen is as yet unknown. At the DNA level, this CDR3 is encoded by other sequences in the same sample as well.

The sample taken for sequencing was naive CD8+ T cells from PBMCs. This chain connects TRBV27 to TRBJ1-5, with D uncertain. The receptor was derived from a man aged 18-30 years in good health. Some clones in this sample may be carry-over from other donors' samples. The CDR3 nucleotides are TGTGCCAGCGGTACGGGCGGGCATCAGCCCCAGCATTTT. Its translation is CASGTGGHQPQHF.